This TCR beta chain was captured by sequencing in a study of T cell changes during pregnancy in multiple sclerosis. Sequencing was performed with immunoSEQ multiplex PCR; in TCRdb, only in-frame clones are kept and a portion is missing. The sample holds under 25,000 clones, about nine tenths seen once. Germline CDR1 MNHEY, CDR2 SMNVEV (reference sequence). V was trimmed by 0 bases and J by 0 bases, leaving 9 bases between them. The CDR3 is made up of 17 amino acids. This chain links TRBV27 with TRBJ1-6; D not certain. Source: CD8+ T cells from peripheral blood mononuclear cells, taken in the first trimester of pregnancy. The receptor's source is a female donor in good health, enrolled as a control in a pregnancy study. CDR3 sequence: CASSLSGFSSYNSPLHF. CDR3 in DNA: TGTGCCAGCAGTTTATCTGGCTTCAGCTCCTATAATTCACCCCTCCACTTT.